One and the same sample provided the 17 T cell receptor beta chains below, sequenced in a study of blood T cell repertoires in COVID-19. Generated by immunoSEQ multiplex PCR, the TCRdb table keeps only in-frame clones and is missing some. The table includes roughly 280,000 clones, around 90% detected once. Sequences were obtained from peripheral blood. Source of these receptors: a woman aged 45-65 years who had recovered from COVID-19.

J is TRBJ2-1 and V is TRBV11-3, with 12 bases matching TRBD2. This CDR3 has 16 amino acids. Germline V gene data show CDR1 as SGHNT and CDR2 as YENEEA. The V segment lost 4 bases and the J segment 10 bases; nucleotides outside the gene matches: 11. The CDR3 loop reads CASSSTGTSGFREQFF. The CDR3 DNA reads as TGTGCCAGCAGCTCAACCGGGACTAGCGGGTTCCGGGAGCAGTTCTTC.

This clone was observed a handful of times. CDR3 coding DNA: TGTGCCAGCAGCTTTCCTAGGGGCAAAGCTTTCTTT. Protein: CASSFPRGKAFF. The rearrangement links TRBV12-1 to TRBJ1-1; TRBD1 was called by the table and not checked on the DNA. TRBV12-1 is marked as a pseudogene. The CDR3 spans 12 residues.

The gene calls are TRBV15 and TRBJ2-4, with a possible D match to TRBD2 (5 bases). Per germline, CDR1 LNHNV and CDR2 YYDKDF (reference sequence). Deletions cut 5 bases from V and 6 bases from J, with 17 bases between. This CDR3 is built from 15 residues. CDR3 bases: TGTGCCACCAGCGTTCGGGGTGGGTTTGGAAACATTCAGTACTTC. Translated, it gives CATSVRGGFGNIQYF.

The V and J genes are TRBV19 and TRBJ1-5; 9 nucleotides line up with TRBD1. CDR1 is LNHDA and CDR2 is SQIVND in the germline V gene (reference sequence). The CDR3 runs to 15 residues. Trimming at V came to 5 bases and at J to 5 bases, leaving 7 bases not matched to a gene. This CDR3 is CASSAGRQGDQPQHF. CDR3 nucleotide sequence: TGTGCCAGTAGTGCCGGAAGACAGGGGGATCAGCCCCAGCATTTT.

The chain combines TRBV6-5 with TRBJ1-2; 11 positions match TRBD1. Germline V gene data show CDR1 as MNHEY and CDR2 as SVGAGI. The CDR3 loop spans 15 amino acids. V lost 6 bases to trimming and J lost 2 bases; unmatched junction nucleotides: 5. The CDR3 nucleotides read TGTGCCAGCAGAGCCTGGACAGGGGGCAACTATGGCTACACCTTC. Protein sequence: CASRAWTGGNYGYTF.

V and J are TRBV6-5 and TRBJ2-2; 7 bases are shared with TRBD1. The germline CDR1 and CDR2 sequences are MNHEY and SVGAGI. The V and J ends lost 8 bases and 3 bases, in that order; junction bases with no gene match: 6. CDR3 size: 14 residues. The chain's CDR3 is CASCHRGDTGELFF. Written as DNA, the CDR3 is TGTGCCAGCTGCCACAGGGGTGACACCGGGGAGCTGTTTTTT.

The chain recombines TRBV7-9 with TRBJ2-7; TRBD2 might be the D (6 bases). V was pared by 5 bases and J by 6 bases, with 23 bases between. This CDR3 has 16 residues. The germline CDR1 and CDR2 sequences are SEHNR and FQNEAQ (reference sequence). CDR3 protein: CASSPRVGGRLREQYF. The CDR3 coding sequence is TGTGCCAGCAGCCCCCGGGTGGGGGGTCGGCTACGCGAGCAGTACTTC.

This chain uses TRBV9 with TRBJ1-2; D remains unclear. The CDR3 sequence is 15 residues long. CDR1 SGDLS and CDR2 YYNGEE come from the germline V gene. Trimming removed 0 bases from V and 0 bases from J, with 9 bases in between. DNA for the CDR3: TGTGCCAGCAGCGTAGGGACGGACTCTAACTATGGCTACACCTTC. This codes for CASSVGTDSNYGYTF.

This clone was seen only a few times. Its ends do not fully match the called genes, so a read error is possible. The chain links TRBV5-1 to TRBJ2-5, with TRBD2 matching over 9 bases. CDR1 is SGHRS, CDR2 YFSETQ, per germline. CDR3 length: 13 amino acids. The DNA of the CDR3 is TGCGCCCGCAGCTGGCGGGGGGGGGAGACCCAGTACTTC. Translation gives CARSWRGGETQYF.

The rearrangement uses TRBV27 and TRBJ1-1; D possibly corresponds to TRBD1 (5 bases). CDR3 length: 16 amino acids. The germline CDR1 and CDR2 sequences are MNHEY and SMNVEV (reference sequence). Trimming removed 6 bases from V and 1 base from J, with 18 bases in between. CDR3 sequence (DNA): TGTGCCAGCAGGGGACTTTTTGCAGGGACGAACACTGAAGCTTTCTTT. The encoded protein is CASRGLFAGTNTEAFF.

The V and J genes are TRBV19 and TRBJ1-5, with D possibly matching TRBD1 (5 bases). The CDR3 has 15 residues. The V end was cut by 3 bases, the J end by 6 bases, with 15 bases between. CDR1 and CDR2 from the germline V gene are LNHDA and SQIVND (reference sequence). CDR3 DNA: TGTGCCAGTAGTATCGAGCAGGGCTGGGGTCAGCCCCAGCATTTT. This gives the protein CASSIEQGWGQPQHF. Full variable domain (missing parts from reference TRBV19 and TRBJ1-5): DGGITQSPKYLFRKEGQNVTLSCEQNLNHDAMYWYRQDPGQGLRLIYYSQIVNDFQKGDIAEGYSVSREKKESFPLTVTSAQKNPTAFYLCASSIEQGWGQPQHFGDGTRLSIL.

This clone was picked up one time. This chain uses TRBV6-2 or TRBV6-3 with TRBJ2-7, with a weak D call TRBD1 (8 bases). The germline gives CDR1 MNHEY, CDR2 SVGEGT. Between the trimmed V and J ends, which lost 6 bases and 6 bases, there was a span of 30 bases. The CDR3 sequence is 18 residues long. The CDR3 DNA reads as TGTGCCAGCAGCTCGGGCCGTTTCCTCAGACAGGGGAGGGGCGAGCAGTACTTC. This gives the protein CASSSGRFLRQGRGEQYF.

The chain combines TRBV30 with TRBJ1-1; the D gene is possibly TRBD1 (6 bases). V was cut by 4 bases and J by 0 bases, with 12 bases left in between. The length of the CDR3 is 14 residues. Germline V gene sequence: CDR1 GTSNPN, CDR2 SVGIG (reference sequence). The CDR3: CAWTAGQLNTEAFF. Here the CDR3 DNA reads TGTGCCTGGACTGCCGGACAGCTGAACACTGAAGCTTTCTTT.

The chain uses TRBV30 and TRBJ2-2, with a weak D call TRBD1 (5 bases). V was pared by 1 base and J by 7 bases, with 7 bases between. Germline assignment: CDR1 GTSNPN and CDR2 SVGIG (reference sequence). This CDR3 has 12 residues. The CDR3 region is CAWSAGIGELFF. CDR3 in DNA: TGTGCCTGGAGTGCAGGGATCGGGGAGCTGTTTTTT. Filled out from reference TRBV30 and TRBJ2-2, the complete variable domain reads SQTIHQWPATLVQPVGSPLSLECTVEGTSNPNLYWYRQAAGRGLQLLFYSVGIGQISSEVPQNLSASRPQDRQFILSSKKLLLSDSGFYLCAWSAGIGELFFGEGSRLTVL.

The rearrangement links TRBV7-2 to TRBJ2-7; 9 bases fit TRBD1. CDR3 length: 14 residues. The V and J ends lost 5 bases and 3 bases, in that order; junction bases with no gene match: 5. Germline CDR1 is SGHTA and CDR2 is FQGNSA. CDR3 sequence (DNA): TGTGCCAGCAGCGGGGGACAGGGAAGCTACGAGCAGTACTTC. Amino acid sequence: CASSGGQGSYEQYF.

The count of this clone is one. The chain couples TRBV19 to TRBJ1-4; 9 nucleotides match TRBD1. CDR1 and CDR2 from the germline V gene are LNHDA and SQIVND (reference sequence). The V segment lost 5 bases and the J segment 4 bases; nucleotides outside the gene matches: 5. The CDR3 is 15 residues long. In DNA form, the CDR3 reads TGTGCCAGTAGTCCCCGGGACAGGGTTAATGAAAAACTGTTTTTT. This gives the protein CASSPRDRVNEKLFF.

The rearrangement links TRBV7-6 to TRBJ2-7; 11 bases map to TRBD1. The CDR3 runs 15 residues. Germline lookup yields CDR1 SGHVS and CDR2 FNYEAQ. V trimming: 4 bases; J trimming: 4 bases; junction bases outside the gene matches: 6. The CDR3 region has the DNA TGTGCCAGCAGCTCCAGGGACAGGGGGGTATACGAGCAGTACTTC. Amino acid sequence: CASSSRDRGVYEQYF.